These T cell receptor beta chains were read from a single sample in a study of beta chain features in type 1 diabetes. The method was immunoSEQ multiplex PCR; TCRdb's version includes in-frame clones alone and lacks a portion of them. Here the sample spans under 300,000 clones, under 13% being singletons. Sequencing used naive CD4+ T cells from blood. The receptors were gathered from a man aged 25 to 40 with type 1 diabetes. The CDR3 runs from the conserved cysteine through the conserved F or W. The D gene is left open where the match is weak. Rows may omit the clone size; those that give it use once, few, many or a size class.

CDR3 protein | CDR3 DNA | V gene | D gene | clone size | J gene
CSVGSGIEAFF | TGCAGCGTTGGTTCCGGGATTGAAGCTTTCTTT | TRBV29-1 | - | few | TRBJ1-1
CASSQDDGRGGYTF | TGTGCCAGCAGCCAAGATGATGGGCGCGGGGGCTACACCTTC | TRBV4-2 | - | few | TRBJ1-2
CASSPSGGAYEQYF | TGTGCCAGCTCACCTAGCGGGGGGGCTTACGAGCAGTACTTC | TRBV18 | TRBD2 | few | TRBJ2-7
CASSLMETGGRNEQFF | TGTGCCAGCAGCTTGATGGAAACGGGGGGTCGGAATGAGCAGTTCTTC | TRBV7-9 | TRBD2 | - | TRBJ2-1
CASSQGRMDAFF | TGTGCCAGCAGCCAGGGTCGGATGGATGCTTTCTTT | TRBV6-5 | - | - | TRBJ1-1
CASSQDRDSNQPQHF | TGTGCCAGCAGCCAAGACAGGGATAGCAATCAGCCCCAGCATTTT | TRBV4-2 | - | few | TRBJ1-5
CASSLGQGATEAFF | TGTGCCAGCAGCCTCGGACAGGGGGCCACTGAAGCTTTCTTT | TRBV7-2 | TRBD1 | - | TRBJ1-1
CASSDLDRTGANVLTF | TGTGCCAGCAGCGATTTAGACAGGACCGGGGCCAACGTCCTGACTTTC | TRBV9 | - | - | TRBJ2-6
CAISGGTGTTEAFF | TGTGCCATCAGTGGCGGGACAGGGACCACTGAAGCTTTCTTT | TRBV10-3 | TRBD1 | - | TRBJ1-1
CASSADRAIITDTQYF | TGTGCCAGCAGCGCCGACAGAGCTATTATCACAGATACGCAGTATTTT | TRBV9 | - | - | TRBJ2-3
CASSQVVRGNEQFF | TGTGCCAGCAGCCAAGTAGTAAGGGGTAATGAGCAGTTCTTC | TRBV14 | - | few | TRBJ2-1
CASSSGQGGYGYTF | TGTGCCAGCAGTTCAGGACAGGGTGGCTATGGCTACACCTTC | TRBV28 | TRBD1 | - | TRBJ1-2
CASSPRGYGSGNTIYF | TGTGCCAGCTCACCACGAGGGTACGGCTCTGGAAACACCATATATTTT | TRBV18 | - | - | TRBJ1-3
CASSLGGPEAFF | TGCGCCAGCAGCTTGGGAGGGCCTGAAGCTTTCTTT | TRBV5-1 | - | - | TRBJ1-1
CASSIGQSSYEQYF | TGTGCCAGCAGCATAGGACAGTCTTCCTACGAGCAGTACTTC | TRBV5-4 | - | few | TRBJ2-7
CASRGGGGRPEQYF | TGTGCCAGCAGAGGGGGCGGGGGGCGTCCCGAGCAGTACTTC | TRBV28 | - | few | TRBJ2-7
CASTPRGKGSGANVLTF | TGTGCCAGCACCCCTAGAGGGAAAGGGTCTGGGGCCAACGTCCTGACTTTC | TRBV7-2 | - | few | TRBJ2-6
CAIRLGRGETQYF | TGTGCCATCAGGCTGGGGCGCGGAGAGACCCAGTACTTC | TRBV10-3 | - | - | TRBJ2-5
CASSQTPGLTNTEAFF | TGCGCCAGCAGCCAGACACCAGGACTCACGAACACTGAAGCTTTCTTT | TRBV4-3 | - | few | TRBJ1-1
CASSPGASSGNTIYF | TGTGCCAGCTCACCTGGTGCGAGCTCTGGAAACACCATATATTTT | TRBV18 | - | few | TRBJ1-3
CASSFLGADYGYTF | TGCGCCAGCAGCTTCCTGGGGGCCGACTATGGCTACACCTTC | TRBV5-1 | - | few | TRBJ1-2
CASSGRLYQGRADTQYF | TGCGCCAGCAGCGGACGGCTTTATCAGGGGCGCGCAGATACGCAGTATTTT | TRBV4-3 | - | - | TRBJ2-3
CAVSGQGDEKLFF | TGTGCAGTCTCGGGACAGGGGGATGAAAAACTGTTTTTT | TRBV7-9 | TRBD1 | few | TRBJ1-4
CASSDLAGIYNEQFF | TGTGCCAGCAGTGATCTAGCGGGGATTTACAATGAGCAGTTCTTC | TRBV5-4 | TRBD2 | - | TRBJ2-1
CASSSGGLSGNSYEQYF | TGTGCCAGCAGCTCCGGGGGGTTGTCAGGGAACTCCTACGAGCAGTACTTC | TRBV28 | TRBD2 | - | TRBJ2-7
CASSPDTYGYTF | TGTGCCAGCTCACCCGACACTTATGGCTACACCTTC | TRBV18 | - | - | TRBJ1-2
CASSPLNREGGYTF | TGTGCCAGCAGCCCCTTAAACCGGGAGGGTGGCTACACCTTC | TRBV9 | - | few | TRBJ1-2
CASSIVGTGSYQGNQPQHF | TGTGCCAGTAGTATTGTGGGGACAGGGAGTTATCAGGGCAATCAGCCCCAGCATTTT | TRBV19 | TRBD1 | few | TRBJ1-5
CASGDLPLGYGYTF | TGTGCCTCAGGGGACCTACCTTTAGGCTATGGCTACACCTTC | TRBV25-1 | - | few | TRBJ1-2
CASSQQGQAETPLHF | TGTGCCAGCAGTCAGCAGGGACAAGCGGAGACACCCCTCCACTTT | TRBV6-5 | - | - | TRBJ1-6
CAIRAQGQGNSPLHF | TGTGCCATCAGAGCCCAGGGCCAGGGAAATTCACCCCTCCACTTT | TRBV10-3 | - | few | TRBJ1-6
CASSKQGDELFF | TGTGCCAGCAGCAAACAGGGTGACGAACTGTTTTTT | TRBV6-6 | - | few | TRBJ1-4
CASTPFSGELFF | TGTGCCAGCACCCCTTTTTCCGGGGAGCTGTTTTTT | TRBV2 | - | - | TRBJ2-2
CASTLGGQETQYF | TGTGCCAGCACTCTGGGCGGGCAAGAGACCCAGTACTTC | TRBV28 | - | few | TRBJ2-5
CASSPPGGSYGYTF | TGTGCCAGCTCACCACCGGGGGGGAGCTATGGCTACACCTTC | TRBV18 | - | - | TRBJ1-2
CASSRRASEQFF | TGTGCCAGCAGTCGGAGAGCTAGTGAGCAGTTCTTC | TRBV27 | - | - | TRBJ2-1
CAWSGSSNQPQHF | TGTGCCTGGAGTGGGAGCTCCAATCAGCCCCAGCATTTT | TRBV30 | - | - | TRBJ1-5
CASSQNSYYGYTF | TGCGCCAGCAGCCAAAACTCTTACTATGGCTACACCTTC | TRBV4-1 | - | - | TRBJ1-2
CASSIPGRGGNQPQHF | TGTGCCAGCTCTATCCCCGGGAGGGGTGGCAATCAGCCCCAGCATTTT | TRBV28 | - | - | TRBJ1-5
CSVEAPGTAEQYF | TGCAGCGTTGAAGCCCCGGGGACAGCCGAGCAGTACTTC | TRBV29-1 | TRBD1 | - | TRBJ2-7
CASTRDLTGGYTF | TGTGCCAGCACGCGGGACCTCACAGGCGGCTACACCTTC | TRBV6-5 | - | - | TRBJ1-2